The 8 T cell receptor beta chains presented below share a single source sample, sequenced in a study of tumor and adjacent non-tumor tissue in lung cancer. Three rounds of nested PCR, following a modified ARM-PCR protocol, produced the TCRbeta library. MiXCR, run by TCRdb on the multiplex PCR reads, gives a single entry per CDR3 protein. The data hold roughly 200,000 distinct CDR3 sequences, with around 71% observed a single time. No cell sorting was done before RNA was extracted from the tissue. The specimen was lung tumor tissue. The receptors stem from a man aged 55 to 70 with non-small cell lung cancer.

A word on this clonotype: This may stem from a read error, because a much larger clone lies one nucleotide away. The gene calls are TRBV6-1 and TRBJ2-3; maybe TRBD2 (6 bases). The CDR3 consists of 14 residues. V shed 4 bases and J shed 3 bases, with 11 bases lying between them. The germline V gene has CDR1 MNHNS and CDR2 SASEGT. CDR3 sequence reads: CASSVAGKTDTQYF. Written as DNA, the CDR3 is TGTGCCAGCAGTGTTGCGGGGAAGACAGATACGCAGTATTTT.

There are a few counts of this clonotype. This chain links TRBV6-5 with TRBJ2-6; 7 bases map to TRBD1. The CDR3 has 16 residues. Trimming cost V 10 bases and J 0 bases; bases outside gene matches: 9. CDR1 and CDR2 (germline): MNHEY, SVGAGI. CDR3 nucleotides: TGTGCCACCTCTGGACAGGCACCCTCTGGGGCCAACGTCCTGACTTTC. Residues: CATSGQAPSGANVLTF.

This clonotype was detected ten times or more. The genes are TRBV29-1 and TRBJ2-3; D ambiguous. The germline CDR1 and CDR2 sequences are SQVTM and ANQGSEA. V was shortened by 7 bases and J by 2 bases, with 10 bases between the two germline ends. The CDR3 is 12 residues long. This chain's CDR3 is CSAAGFTDTQYF. Written as DNA, the CDR3 is TGCAGCGCCGCCGGTTTCACAGATACGCAGTATTTT.

This clonotype was counted only a few times. The chain couples TRBV20-1 to TRBJ1-3; the D is unclear. The CDR3 spans 18 residues. The germline V gene encodes CDR1 DFQATT and CDR2 SNEGSKA (reference sequence). Trimming removed 1 base from V and 0 bases from J, with 19 bases in between. In DNA form, the CDR3 reads TGCAGTGCTAGAGGGGTCGGGCCAGGCCAAATCTCTGGAAACACCATATATTTT. As protein: CSARGVGPGQISGNTIYF.

As concerns this clonotype: Compared with germline, one end of the junction differs, possibly owing to a read error. V is TRBV11-1 and J is TRBJ2-1, with a weak D call TRBD2 (7 bases). Germline CDR1 is SGHAT and CDR2 is FQDESV (reference sequence). The CDR3 totals 17 residues. CDR3 sequence: CASSEIYSGGAYNGQFF. In DNA form, the CDR3 reads TGTGCCAGCAGCGAAATTTATAGTGGGGGGGCCTACAATGGGCAGTTCTTC.

J is TRBJ1-1 and V is TRBV4-3; no definite D call. Germline V gene lookup returns CDR1 LGHNA and CDR2 YSLEER. This CDR3 region has 16 residues. With 0 bases removed from V and 0 bases from J, the gap between germline ends came to 11 bases. As DNA, the CDR3 is TGCGCCAGCAGCCAAGACCCGATAGGGATGAACACTGAAGCTTTCTTT. As protein: CASSQDPIGMNTEAFF.

To note about this clonotype: Without the conserved terminal phenylalanine or tryptophan, this CDR3 likely stems from a read error. CDR3 DNA: TGCGCCAGCAGCCAACAGCGGACTATGGACACTGAAGCTTTCTCT. This encodes CASSQQRTMDTEAFS. This rearrangement joins TRBV4-1 to TRBJ1-1; D gene ambiguous. The germline CDR1 and CDR2 sequences are MGHRA and YSYEKL. V was cut by 2 bases and J by 3 bases, with 13 bases left in between. The length of the CDR3 is 15 residues.

The V call is TRBV5-4, the J call TRBJ1-1, with D tentatively TRBD1 (6 bases). V was trimmed by 6 bases and J by 1 base, leaving 13 bases between them. Germline CDR1 reads SGHNT; CDR2 reads YYREEE (reference sequence). The CDR3 runs 14 residues. The CDR3 nucleotides read TGTGCCAGCAACGCGGGACATCCGAACACTGAAGCTTTCTTT. Translated: CASNAGHPNTEAFF. Full variable domain (remainder filled in from reference TRBV5-4 and TRBJ1-1): ETGVTQSPTHLIKTRGQQVTLRCSSQSGHNTVSWYQQALGQGPQFIFQYYREEENGRGNFPPRFSGLQFPNYSSELNVNALELDDSALYLCASNAGHPNTEAFFGQGTRLTVV.